In its sample, the clone carrying this T cell receptor gamma chain ranks as medium-sized. Sequencing used genomic DNA taken from PBMCs of patients and controls. This entry comes from a study of gamma delta lymphoproliferative disorders and STAT genes. TCRdb used CATT to re-call clones from the multiplex PCR reads. The repertoire holds around 2,000 gamma-chain clones, with 12% as singletons. V lost 6 bases to trimming and J lost 2 bases; unmatched junction nucleotides: 10. This CDR3 comprises 14 residues. The germline V gene encodes CDR1 VTNTFY and CDR2 YDVSTARD (reference sequence). Sequencing was carried out using blood. This receptor was identified in a human donor in good health. The rearrangement uses TRGV3 and TRGJ1 or TRGJ2. TCRdb does not report a J gene; here it was assigned by matching the DNA to germline references. CDR3 sequence: CATWPHGDYYKKLF. CDR3 DNA sequence: TGTGCCACCTGGCCCCACGGGGATTATTATAAGAAACTCTTT.